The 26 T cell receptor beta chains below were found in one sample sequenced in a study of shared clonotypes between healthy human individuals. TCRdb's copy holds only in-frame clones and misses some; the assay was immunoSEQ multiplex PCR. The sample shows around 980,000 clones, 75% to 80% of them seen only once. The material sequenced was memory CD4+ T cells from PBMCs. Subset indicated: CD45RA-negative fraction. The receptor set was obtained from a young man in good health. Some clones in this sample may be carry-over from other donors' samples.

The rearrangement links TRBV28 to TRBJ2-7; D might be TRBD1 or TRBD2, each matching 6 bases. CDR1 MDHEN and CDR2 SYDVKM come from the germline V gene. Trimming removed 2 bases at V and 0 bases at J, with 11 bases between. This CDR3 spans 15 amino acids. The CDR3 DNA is TGTGCCAGCAGTTTAAGGGGGGTGGGCTCCTACGAGCAGTACTTC. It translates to CASSLRGVGSYEQYF.

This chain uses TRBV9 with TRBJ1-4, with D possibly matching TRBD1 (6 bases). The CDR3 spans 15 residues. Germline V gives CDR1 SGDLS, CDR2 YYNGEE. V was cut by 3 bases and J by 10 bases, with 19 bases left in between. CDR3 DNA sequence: TGTGCCAGCAGCGCCGAGGGACACGTCAATACAAAACTGTTTTTT. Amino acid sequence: CASSAEGHVNTKLFF. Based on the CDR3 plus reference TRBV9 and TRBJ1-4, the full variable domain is DSGVTQTPKHLITATGQRVTLRCSPRSGDLSVYWYQQSLDQGLQFLIQYYNGEERAKGNILERFSAQQFPDLHSELNLSSLELGDSALYFCASSAEGHVNTKLFFGSGTQLSVL.

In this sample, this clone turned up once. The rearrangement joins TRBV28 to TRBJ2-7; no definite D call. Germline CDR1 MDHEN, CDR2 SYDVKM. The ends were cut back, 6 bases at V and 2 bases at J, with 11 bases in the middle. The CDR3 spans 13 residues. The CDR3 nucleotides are TGTGCCAGCAGCCCGATTGAGGCCTACGAGCAGTACTTC. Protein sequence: CASSPIEAYEQYF.

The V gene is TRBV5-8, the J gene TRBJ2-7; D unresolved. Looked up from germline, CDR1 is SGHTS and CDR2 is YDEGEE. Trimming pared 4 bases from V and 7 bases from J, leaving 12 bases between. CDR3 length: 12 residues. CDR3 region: CASSPDGWEQYF. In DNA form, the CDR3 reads TGTGCCAGCAGCCCCGACGGCTGGGAGCAGTACTTC.

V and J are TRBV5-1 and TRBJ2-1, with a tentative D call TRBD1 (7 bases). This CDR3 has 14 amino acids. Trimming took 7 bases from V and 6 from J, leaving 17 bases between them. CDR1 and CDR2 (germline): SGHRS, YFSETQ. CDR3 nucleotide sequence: TGCGCCAGCCAGGGGGGTAGTACGGGCAATGAGCAGTTCTTC. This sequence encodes CASQGGSTGNEQFF.

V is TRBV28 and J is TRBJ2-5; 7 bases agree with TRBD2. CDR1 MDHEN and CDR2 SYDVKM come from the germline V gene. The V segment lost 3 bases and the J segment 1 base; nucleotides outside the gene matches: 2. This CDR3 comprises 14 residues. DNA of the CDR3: TGTGCCAGCAGTTTGACTAGCAGCCAAGAGACCCAGTACTTC. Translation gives CASSLTSSQETQYF. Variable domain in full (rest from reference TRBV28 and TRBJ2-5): DVKVTQSSRYLVKRTGEKVFLECVQDMDHENMFWYRQDPGLGLRLIYFSYDVKMKEKGDIPEGYSVSREKKERFSLILESASTNQTSMYLCASSLTSSQETQYFGPGTRLLVL.

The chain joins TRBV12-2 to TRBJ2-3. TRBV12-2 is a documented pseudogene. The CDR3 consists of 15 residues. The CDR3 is CASRLDVGGSDTQYF. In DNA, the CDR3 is TGTGCAAGTCGCTTAGATGTAGGGGGGAGTGATACGCAGTATTTT.

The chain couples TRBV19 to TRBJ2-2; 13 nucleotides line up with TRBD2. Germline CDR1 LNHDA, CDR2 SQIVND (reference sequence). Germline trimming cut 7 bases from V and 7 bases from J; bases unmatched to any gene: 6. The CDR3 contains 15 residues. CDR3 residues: CASTTSGRAGGELFF. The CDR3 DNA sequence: TGTGCCAGTACCACTAGCGGGAGGGCCGGCGGGGAGCTGTTTTTT.

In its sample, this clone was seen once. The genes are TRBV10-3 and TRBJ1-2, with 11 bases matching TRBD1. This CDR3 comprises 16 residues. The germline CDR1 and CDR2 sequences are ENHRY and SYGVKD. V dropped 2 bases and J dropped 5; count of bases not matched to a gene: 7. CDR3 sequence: CAISETRTGGGYGYTF. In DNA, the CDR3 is TGTGCCATCAGTGAGACCCGGACAGGGGGCGGGTATGGCTACACCTTC.

CDR3 protein: CASSSPVPTDTQYF. As DNA, the CDR3 is TGCGCCAGCAGCTCTCCAGTCCCCACAGATACGCAGTATTTT. The V and J genes are TRBV4-1 and TRBJ2-3; D not certain. Trimming removed 5 bases from V and 2 bases from J, with 11 bases in between. The V gene's germline CDR1 is MGHRA and CDR2 YSYEKL. The CDR3 spans 14 residues.

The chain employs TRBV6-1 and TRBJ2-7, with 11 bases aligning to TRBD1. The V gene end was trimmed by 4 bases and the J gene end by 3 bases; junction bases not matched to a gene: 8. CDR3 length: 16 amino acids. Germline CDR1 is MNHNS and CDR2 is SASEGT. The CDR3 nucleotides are TGTGCCAGCAGTGCTGCCAGGGACAGGGGGAACTACGAGCAGTACTTC. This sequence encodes CASSAARDRGNYEQYF.

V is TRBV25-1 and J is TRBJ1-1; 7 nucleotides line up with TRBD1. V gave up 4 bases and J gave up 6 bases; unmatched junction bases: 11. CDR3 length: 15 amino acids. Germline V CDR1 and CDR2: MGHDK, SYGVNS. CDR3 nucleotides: TGTGCCAGCAGTGGATTCGGGACAGCTACCTCTGAAGCTTTCTTT. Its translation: CASSGFGTATSEAFF.

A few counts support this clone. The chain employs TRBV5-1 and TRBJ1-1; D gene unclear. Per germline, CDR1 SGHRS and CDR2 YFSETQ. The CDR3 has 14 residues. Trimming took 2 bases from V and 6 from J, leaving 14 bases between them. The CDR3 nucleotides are TGCGCCAGCAGCTTTGATGGAGGGTTGGCTGAAGCTTTCTTT. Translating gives CASSFDGGLAEAFF.

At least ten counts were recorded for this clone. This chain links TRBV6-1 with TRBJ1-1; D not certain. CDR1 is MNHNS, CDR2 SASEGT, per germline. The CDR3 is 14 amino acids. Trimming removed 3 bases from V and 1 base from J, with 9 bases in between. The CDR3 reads CASSEVFSNTEAFF. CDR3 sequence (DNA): TGTGCCAGCAGTGAGGTCTTCTCGAACACTGAAGCTTTCTTT.

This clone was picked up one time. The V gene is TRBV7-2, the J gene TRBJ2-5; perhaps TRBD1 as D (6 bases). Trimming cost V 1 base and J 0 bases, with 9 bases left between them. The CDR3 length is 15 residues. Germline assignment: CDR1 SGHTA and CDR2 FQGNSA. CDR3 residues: CASSLETGYQETQYF. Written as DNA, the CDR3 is TGTGCCAGCAGCTTAGAAACAGGGTACCAAGAGACCCAGTACTTC.

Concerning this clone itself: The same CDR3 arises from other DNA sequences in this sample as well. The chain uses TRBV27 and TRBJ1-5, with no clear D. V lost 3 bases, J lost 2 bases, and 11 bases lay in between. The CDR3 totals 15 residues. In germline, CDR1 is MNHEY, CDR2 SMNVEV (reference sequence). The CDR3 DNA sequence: TGTGCCAGCAGTTTCCGGCAGGAGTGCAATCAGCCCCAGCATTTT. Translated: CASSFRQECNQPQHF.

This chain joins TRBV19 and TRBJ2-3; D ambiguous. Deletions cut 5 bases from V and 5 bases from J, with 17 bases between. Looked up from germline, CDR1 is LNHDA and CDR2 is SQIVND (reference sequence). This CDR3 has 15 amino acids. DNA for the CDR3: TGTGCCAGTAGTGAGGTGGGTAGCCGGCGAGATACGCAGTATTTT. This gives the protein CASSEVGSRRDTQYF. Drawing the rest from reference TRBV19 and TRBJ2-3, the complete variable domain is DGGITQSPKYLFRKEGQNVTLSCEQNLNHDAMYWYRQDPGQGLRLIYYSQIVNDFQKGDIAEGYSVSREKKESFPLTVTSAQKNPTAFYLCASSEVGSRRDTQYFGPGTRLTVL.

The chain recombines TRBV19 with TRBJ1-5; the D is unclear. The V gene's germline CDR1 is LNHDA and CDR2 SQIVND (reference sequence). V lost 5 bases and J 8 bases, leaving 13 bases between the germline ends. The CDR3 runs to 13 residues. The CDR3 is CASSRGPFEPQHF. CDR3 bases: TGTGCCAGTAGTCGAGGACCATTCGAGCCCCAGCATTTT.

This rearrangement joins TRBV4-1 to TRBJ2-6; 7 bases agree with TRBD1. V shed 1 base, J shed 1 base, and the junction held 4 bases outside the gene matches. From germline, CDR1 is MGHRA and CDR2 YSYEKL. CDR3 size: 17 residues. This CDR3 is CASSQGATGSGANVLTF. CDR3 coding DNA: TGCGCCAGCAGCCAAGGGGCGACAGGGTCTGGGGCCAACGTCCTGACTTTC.

The CDR3 region is CASSQPGRGFYGYTF. The CDR3 coding sequence is TGCGCCAGCAGCCAACCCGGCAGGGGATTTTATGGCTACACCTTC. V is TRBV4-1 and J is TRBJ1-2, with D perhaps TRBD1 (6 bases). Germline lookup yields CDR1 MGHRA and CDR2 YSYEKL. The germline V and J ends were trimmed by 2 bases and 5 bases, with 15 bases remaining between them. The CDR3 spans 15 residues.

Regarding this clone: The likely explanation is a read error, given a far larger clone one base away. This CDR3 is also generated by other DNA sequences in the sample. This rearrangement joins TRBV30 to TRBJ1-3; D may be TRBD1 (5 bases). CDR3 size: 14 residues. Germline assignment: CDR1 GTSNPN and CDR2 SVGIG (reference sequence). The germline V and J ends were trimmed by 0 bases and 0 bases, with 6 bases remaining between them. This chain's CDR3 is CAWSVGHSGNTIYF. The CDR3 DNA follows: TGTGCCTGGAGTGTGGGGCACTCTGGAAACACCATATATTTT.

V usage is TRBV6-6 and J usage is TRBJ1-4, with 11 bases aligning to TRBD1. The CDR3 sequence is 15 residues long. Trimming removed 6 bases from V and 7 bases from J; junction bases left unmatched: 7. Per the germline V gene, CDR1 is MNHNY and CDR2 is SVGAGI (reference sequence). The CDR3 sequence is CASSRTGTGGEKLFF. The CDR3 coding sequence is TGTGCCAGCAGCCGCACCGGGACAGGGGGTGAAAAACTGTTTTTT.

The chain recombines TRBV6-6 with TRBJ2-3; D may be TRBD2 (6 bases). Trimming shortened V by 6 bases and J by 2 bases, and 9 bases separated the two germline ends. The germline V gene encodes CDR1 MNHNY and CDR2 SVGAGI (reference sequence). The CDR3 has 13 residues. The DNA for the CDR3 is TGTGCCAGCAGGCCTAGCGCCACAGATACGCAGTATTTT. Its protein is CASRPSATDTQYF.

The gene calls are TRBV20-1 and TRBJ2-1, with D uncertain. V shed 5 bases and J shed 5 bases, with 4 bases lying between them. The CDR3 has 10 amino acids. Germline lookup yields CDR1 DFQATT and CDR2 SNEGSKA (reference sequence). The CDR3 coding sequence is TGCAGTGCTTATAACAATGAGCAGTTCTTC. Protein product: CSAYNNEQFF.

The CDR3 bases are TGCGCCAGCAGCCAAGGCAGGGTAGGATCCTACAATGAGCAGTTCTTC. Encoded protein: CASSQGRVGSYNEQFF. The gene calls are TRBV4-1 and TRBJ2-1; a possible D gene is TRBD1 (5 bases). CDR3 length: 16 residues. The V and J ends lost 1 base and 1 base respectively, with 11 bases between them. Germline CDR1 MGHRA, CDR2 YSYEKL.

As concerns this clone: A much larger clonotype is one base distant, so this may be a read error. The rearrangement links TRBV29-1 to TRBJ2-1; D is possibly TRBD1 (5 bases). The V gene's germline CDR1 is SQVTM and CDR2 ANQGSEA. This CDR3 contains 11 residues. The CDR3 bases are TGCAGCGTTACCAGGGAAAATGGGCAGTTCTTC. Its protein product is CSVTRENGQFF.